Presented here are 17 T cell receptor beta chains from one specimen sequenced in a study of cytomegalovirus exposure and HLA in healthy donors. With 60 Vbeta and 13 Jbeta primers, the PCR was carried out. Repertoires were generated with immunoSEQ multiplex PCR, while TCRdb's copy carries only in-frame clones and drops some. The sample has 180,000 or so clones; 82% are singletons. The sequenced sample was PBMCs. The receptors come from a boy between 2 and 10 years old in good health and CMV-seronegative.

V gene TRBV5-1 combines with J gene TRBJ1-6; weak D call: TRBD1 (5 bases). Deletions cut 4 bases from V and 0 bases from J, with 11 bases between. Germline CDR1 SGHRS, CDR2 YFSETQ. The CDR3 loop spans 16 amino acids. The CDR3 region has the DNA TGCGCCAGCAGCCGGGACTTGAGCTCCTATAATTCACCCCTCCACTTT. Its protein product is CASSRDLSSYNSPLHF.

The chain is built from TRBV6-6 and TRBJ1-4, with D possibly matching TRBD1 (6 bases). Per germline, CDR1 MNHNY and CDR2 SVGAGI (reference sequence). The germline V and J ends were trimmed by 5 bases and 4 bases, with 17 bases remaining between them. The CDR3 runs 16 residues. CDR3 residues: CASSRGSGQLNEKLFF. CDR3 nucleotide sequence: TGTGCCAGCAGTCGAGGTTCCGGACAGCTTAATGAAAAACTGTTTTTT.

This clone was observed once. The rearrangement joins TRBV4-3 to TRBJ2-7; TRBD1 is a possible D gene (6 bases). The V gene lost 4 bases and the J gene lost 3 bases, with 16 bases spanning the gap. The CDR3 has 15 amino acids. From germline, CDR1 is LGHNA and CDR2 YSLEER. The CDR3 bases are TGCGCCAGCAGCCTCCTTTCAGACAGGAGCTACGAGCAGTACTTC. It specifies CASSLLSDRSYEQYF.

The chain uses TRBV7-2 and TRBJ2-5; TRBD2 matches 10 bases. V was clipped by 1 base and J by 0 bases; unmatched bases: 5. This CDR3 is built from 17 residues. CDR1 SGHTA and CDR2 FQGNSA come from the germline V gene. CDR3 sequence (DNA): TGTGCCAGCAGCTTAGGCTTAGCGGGGGGATACCAAGAGACCCAGTACTTC. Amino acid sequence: CASSLGLAGGYQETQYF. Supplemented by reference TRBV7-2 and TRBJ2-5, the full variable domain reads GAGVSQSPSNKVTEKGKDVELRCDPISGHTALYWYRQSLGQGLEFLIYFQGNSAPDKSGLPSDRFSAERTGGSVSTLTIQRTQQEDSAVYLCASSLGLAGGYQETQYFGPGTRLLVL.

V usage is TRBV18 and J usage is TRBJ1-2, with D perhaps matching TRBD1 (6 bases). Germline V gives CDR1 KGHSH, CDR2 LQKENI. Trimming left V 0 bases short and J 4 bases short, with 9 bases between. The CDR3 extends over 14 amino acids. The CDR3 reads CASSPPDSTYGYTF. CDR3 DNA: TGTGCCAGCTCACCACCGGACAGTACCTATGGCTACACCTTC.

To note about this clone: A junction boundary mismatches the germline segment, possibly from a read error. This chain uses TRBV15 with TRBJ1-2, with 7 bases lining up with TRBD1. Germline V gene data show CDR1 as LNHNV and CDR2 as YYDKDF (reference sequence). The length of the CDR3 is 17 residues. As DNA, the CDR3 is TGTGCCGCCAGCATTCACGACAGGGTAGATCCTAACTATGGCTACACCTTC. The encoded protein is CAASIHDRVDPNYGYTF.

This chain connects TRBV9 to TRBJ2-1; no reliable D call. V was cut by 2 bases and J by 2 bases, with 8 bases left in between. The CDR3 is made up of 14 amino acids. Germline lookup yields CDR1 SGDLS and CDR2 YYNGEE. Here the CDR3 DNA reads TGTGCCAGCAGCGTCAGTTCTGCCTACAATGAGCAGTTCTTC. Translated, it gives CASSVSSAYNEQFF.

The CDR3, as DNA: TGTGCCACCCAGGGACAGGGGGCCCAGGCCGTCCACGAGCAGTACTTC. Its protein is CATQGQGAQAVHEQYF. The chain combines TRBV10-3 with TRBJ2-7; TRBD1 matches at 12 bases. This CDR3 contains 16 residues. The J segment lost 5 bases and the V segment lost 10 bases, leaving 15 bases of the junction unmatched. CDR1 is ENHRY, CDR2 SYGVKD, per germline.

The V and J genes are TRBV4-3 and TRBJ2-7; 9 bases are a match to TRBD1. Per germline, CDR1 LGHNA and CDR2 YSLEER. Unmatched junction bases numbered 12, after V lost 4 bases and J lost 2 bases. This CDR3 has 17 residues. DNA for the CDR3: TGCGCCAGCAGCCTCATCCTAACCGGGACAGGGACCTACGAGCAGTACTTC. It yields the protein CASSLILTGTGTYEQYF.

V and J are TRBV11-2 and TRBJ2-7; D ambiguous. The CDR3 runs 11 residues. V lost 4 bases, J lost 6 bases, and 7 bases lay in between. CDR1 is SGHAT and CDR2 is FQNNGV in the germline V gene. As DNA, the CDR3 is TGTGCCAGCAGCTCCCAGTCCGAGCAGTACTTC. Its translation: CASSSQSEQYF. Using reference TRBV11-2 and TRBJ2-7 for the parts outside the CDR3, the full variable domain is EAGVAQSPRYKIIEKRQSVAFWCNPISGHATLYWYQQILGQGPKLLIQFQNNGVVDDSQLPKDRFSAERLKGVDSTLKIQPAKLEDSAVYLCASSSQSEQYFGPGTRLTVT.

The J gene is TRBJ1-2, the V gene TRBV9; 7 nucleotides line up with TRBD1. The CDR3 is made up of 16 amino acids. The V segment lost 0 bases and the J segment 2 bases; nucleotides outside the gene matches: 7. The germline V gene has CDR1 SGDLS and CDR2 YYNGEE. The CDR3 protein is CASSVGRGRRNYGYTF. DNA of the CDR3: TGTGCCAGCAGCGTAGGTAGGGGGCGCCGAAACTATGGCTACACCTTC.

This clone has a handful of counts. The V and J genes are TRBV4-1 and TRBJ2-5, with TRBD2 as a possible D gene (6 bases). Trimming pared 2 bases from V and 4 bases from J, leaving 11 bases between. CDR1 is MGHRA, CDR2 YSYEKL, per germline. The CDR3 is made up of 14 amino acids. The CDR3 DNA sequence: TGCGCCAGCAGCCAATACGGACTACTAGAGACCCAGTACTTC. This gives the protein CASSQYGLLETQYF.

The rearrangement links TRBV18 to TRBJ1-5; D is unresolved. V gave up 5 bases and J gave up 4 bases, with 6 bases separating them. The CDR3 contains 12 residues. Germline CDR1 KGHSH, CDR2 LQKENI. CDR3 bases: TGTGCCAGCTCAAGCCTGAATCAGCCCCAGCATTTT. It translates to CASSSLNQPQHF. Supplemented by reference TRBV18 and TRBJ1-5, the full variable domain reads NAGVMQNPRHLVRRRGQEARLRCSPMKGHSHVYWYRQLPEEGLKFMVYLQKENIIDESGMPKERFSAEFPKEGPSILRIQQVVRGDSAAYFCASSSLNQPQHFGDGTRLSIL.

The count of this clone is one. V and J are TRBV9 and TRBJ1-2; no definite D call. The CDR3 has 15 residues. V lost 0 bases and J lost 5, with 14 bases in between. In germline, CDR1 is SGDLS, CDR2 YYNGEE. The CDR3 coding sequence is TGTGCCAGCAGCGTAGAATCCACGAGGGCATATGGCTACACCTTC. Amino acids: CASSVESTRAYGYTF.

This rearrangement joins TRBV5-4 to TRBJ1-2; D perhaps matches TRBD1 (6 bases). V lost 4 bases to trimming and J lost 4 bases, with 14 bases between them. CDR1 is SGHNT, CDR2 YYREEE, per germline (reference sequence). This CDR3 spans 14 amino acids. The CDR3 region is CASSPAGRGYGYTF. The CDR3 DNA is TGTGCCAGCAGCCCTGCGGGCAGGGGCTATGGCTACACCTTC.

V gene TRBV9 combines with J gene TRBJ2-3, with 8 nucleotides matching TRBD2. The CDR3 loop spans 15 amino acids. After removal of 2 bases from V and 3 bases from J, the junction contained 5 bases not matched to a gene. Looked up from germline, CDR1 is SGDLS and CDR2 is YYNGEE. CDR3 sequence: CASSVSGIITDTQYF. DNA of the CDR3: TGTGCCAGCAGCGTTAGCGGGATAATAACAGATACGCAGTATTTT.

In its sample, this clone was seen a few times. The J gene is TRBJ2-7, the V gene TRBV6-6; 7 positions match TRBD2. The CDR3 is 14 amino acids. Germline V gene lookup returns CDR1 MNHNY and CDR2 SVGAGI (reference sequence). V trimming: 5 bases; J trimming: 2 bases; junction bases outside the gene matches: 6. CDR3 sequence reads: CASSPGGRPYEQYF. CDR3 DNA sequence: TGTGCCAGCAGTCCGGGGGGAAGACCCTACGAGCAGTACTTC.